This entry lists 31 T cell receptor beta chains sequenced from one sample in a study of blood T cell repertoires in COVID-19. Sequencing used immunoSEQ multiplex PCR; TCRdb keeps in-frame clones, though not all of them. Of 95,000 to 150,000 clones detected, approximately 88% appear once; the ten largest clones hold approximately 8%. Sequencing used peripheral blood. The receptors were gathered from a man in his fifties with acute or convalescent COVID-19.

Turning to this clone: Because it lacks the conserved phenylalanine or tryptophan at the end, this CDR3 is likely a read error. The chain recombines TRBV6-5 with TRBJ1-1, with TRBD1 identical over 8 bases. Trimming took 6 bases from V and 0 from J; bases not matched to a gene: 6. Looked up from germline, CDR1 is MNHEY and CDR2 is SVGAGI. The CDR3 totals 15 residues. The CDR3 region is CASSRTGLVNTEAFL. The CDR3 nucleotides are TGTGCCAGCAGCCGGACAGGGCTCGTGAACACTGAAGCTTTCCTT.

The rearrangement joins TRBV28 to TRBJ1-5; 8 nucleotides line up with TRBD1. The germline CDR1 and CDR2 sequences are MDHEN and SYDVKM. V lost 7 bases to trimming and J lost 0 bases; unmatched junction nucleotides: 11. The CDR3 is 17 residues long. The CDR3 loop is CASITISQGGSNQPQHF. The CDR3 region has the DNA TGTGCCAGCATTACGATCTCACAGGGGGGTAGCAATCAGCCCCAGCATTTT.

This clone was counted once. The chain's CDR3 is CASSSGLAGNNEQFF. CDR3 coding DNA: TGTGCCAGCAGTTCAGGACTAGCGGGAAACAATGAGCAGTTCTTC. The chain links TRBV28 to TRBJ2-1, with 12 nucleotides matching TRBD2. This CDR3 has 15 residues. Trimming cost V 4 bases and J 5 bases; bases outside gene matches: 3. The germline V gene encodes CDR1 MDHEN and CDR2 SYDVKM.

The chain's CDR3 is CASSPSAQIYNEQFF. The CDR3 nucleotides are TGTGCCAGCTCACCGAGTGCTCAAATATACAATGAGCAGTTCTTC. This chain links TRBV18 with TRBJ2-1; D not certain. Germline V gene data show CDR1 as KGHSH and CDR2 as LQKENI. V dropped 3 bases and J dropped 4 bases, with 13 bases sitting between them. The CDR3 is made up of 15 amino acids.

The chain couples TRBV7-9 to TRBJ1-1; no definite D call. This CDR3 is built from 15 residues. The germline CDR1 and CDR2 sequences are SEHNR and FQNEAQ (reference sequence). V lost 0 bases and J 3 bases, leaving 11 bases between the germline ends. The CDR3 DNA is TGTGCCAGCAGCTTAGCGTTCGGGAGGCACACTGAAGCTTTCTTT. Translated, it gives CASSLAFGRHTEAFF. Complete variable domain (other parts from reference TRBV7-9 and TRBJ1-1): DTGVSQNPRHKITKRGQNVTFRCDPISEHNRLYWYRQTLGQGPEFLTYFQNEAQLEKSRLLSDRFSAERPKGSFSTLEIQRTEQGDSAMYLCASSLAFGRHTEAFFGQGTRLTVV.

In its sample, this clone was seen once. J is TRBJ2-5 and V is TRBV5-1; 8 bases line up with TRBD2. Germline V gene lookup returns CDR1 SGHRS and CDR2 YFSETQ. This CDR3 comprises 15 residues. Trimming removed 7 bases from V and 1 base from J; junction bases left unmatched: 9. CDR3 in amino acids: CASLVAGGRQETQYF. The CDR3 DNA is TGCGCCAGCTTAGTTGCGGGAGGTCGCCAAGAGACCCAGTACTTC.

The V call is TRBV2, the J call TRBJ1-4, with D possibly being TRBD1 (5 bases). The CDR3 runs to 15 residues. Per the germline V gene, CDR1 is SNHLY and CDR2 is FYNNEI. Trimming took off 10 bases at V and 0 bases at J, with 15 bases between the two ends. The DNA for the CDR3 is TGTGCCACCCAGACAGACAGAACAACTAATGAAAAACTGTTTTTT. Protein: CATQTDRTTNEKLFF.

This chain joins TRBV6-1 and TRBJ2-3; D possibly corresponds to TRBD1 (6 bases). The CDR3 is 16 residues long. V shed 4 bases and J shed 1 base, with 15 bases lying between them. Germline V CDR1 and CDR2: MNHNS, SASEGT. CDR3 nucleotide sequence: TGTGCCAGCAGTGGGGACATCGGATTCGGCACAGATACGCAGTATTTT. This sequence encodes CASSGDIGFGTDTQYF.

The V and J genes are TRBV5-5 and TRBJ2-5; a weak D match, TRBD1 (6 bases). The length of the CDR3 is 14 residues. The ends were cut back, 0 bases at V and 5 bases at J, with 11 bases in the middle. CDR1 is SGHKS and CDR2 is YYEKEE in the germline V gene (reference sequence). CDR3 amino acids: CASSLEARGETQYF. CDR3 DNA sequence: TGTGCCAGCAGCTTGGAGGCTAGGGGGGAGACCCAGTACTTC.

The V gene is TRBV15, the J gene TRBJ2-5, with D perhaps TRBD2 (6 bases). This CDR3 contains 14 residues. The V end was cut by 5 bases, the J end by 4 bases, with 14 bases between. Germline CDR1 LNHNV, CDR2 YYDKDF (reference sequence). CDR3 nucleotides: TGTGCCACCAGCTTCAGGGCTAGCGTAGAGACCCAGTACTTC. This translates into CATSFRASVETQYF. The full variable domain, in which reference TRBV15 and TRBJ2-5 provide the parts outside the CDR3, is DAMVIQNPRYQVTQFGKPVTLSCSQTLNHNVMYWYQQKSSQAPKLLFHYYDKDFNNEADTPDNFQSRRPNTSFCFLDIRSPGLGDTAMYLCATSFRASVETQYFGPGTRLLVL.

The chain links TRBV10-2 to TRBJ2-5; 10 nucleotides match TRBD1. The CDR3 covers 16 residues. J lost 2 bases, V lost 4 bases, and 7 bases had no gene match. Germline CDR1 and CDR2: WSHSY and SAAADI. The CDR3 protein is CASSGGQGVSQETQYF. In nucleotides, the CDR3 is TGCGCCAGCAGTGGTGGACAGGGGGTTTCGCAAGAGACCCAGTACTTC.

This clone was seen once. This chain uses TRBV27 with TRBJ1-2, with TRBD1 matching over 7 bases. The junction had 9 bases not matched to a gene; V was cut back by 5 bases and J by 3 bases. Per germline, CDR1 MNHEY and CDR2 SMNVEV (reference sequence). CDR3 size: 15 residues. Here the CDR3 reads CASSMTGTKYYGYTF. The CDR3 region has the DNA TGTGCCAGCAGTATGACAGGGACGAAATACTATGGCTACACCTTC.

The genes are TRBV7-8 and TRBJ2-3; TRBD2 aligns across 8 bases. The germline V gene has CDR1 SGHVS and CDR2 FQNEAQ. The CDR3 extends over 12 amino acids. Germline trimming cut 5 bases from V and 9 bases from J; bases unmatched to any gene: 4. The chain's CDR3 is CASSRGGETQYF. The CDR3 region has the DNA TGTGCCAGCAGCCGGGGGGGTGAAACGCAGTATTTT.

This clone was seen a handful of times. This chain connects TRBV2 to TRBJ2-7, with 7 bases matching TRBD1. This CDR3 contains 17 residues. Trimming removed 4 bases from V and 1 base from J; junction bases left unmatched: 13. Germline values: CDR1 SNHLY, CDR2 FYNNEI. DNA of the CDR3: TGTGCCAGCAGTGGGGGCCCCCCCGGGACAGTTTCCTACGAGCAGTACTTC. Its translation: CASSGGPPGTVSYEQYF.

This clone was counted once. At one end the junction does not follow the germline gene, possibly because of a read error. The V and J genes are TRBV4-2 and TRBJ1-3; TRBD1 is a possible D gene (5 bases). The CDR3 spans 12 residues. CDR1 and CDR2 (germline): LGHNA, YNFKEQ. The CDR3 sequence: CASSQDLQGRVF. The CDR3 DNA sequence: TGTGCCAGCAGCCAAGACCTTCAGGGTCGGGTTTTT.

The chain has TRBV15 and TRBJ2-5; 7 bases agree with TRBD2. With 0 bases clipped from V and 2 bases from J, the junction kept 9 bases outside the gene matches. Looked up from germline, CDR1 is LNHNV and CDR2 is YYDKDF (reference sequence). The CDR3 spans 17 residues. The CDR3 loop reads CATSRELLADRQETQYF. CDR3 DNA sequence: TGTGCCACCAGCAGAGAGTTGCTAGCGGATCGACAAGAGACCCAGTACTTC.

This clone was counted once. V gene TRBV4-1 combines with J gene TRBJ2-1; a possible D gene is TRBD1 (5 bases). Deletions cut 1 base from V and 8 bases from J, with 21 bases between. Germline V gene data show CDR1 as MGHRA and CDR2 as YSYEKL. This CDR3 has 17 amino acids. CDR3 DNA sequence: TGCGCCAGCAGCCAAGCTTTTGCGAATACTTGGGGCGATGAGCAGTTCTTC. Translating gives CASSQAFANTWGDEQFF.

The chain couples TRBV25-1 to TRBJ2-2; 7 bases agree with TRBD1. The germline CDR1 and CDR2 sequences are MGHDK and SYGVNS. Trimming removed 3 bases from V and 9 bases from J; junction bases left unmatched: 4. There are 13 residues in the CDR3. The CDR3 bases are TGTGCCAGCAGTGATCCACAGGGGAGGGAGCTGTTTTTT. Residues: CASSDPQGRELFF. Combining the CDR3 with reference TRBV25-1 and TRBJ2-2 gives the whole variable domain EADIYQTPRYLVIGTGKKITLECSQTMGHDKMYWYQQDPGMELHLIHYSYGVNSTEKGDLSSESTVSRIRTEHFPLTLESARPSHTSQYLCASSDPQGRELFFGEGSRLTVL.

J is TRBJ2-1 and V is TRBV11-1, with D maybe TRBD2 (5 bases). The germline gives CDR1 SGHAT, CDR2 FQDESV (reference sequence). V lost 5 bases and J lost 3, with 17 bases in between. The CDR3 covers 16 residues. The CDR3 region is CASSQSRLADYNEQFF. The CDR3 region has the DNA TGTGCCAGCAGCCAGTCACGGCTAGCTGACTACAATGAGCAGTTCTTC. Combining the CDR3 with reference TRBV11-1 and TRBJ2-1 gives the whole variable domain EAEVAQSPRYKITEKSQAVAFWCDPISGHATLYWYRQILGQGPELLVQFQDESVVDDSQLPKDRFSAERLKGVDSTLKIQPAELGDSAMYLCASSQSRLADYNEQFFGPGTRLTVL.

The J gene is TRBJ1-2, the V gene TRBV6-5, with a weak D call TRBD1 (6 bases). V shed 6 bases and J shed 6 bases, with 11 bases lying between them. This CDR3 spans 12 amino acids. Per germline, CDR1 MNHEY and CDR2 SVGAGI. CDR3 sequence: CASSTDRNGYTF. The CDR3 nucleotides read TGTGCCAGCAGCACCGACAGGAATGGCTACACCTTC.

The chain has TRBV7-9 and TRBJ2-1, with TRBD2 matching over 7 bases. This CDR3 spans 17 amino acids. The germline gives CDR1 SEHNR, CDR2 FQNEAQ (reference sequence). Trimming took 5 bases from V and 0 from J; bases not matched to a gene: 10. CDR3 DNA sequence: TGTGCCAGCAGCCGGACTCTAGCGGACCTCTCCTACAATGAGCAGTTCTTC. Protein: CASSRTLADLSYNEQFF.

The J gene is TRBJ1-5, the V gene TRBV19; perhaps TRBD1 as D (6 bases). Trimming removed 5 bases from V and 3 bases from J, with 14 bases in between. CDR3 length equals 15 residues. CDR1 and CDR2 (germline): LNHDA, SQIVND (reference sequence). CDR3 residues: CASSPAGEYNQPQHF. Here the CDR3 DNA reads TGTGCCAGTAGTCCTGCAGGGGAGTACAATCAGCCCCAGCATTTT.

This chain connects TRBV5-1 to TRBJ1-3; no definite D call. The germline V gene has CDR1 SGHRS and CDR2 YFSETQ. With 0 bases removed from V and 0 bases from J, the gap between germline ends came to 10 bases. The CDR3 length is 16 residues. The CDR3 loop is CASSLAGVGSGNTIYF. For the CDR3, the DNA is TGCGCCAGCAGCTTGGCCGGGGTTGGCTCTGGAAACACCATATATTTT.

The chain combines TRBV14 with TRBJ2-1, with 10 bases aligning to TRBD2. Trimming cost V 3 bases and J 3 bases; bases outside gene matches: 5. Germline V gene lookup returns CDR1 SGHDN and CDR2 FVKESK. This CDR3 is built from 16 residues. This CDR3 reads CASSQLGLADYNEQFF. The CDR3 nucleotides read TGTGCCAGCAGCCAGCTAGGACTAGCGGACTACAATGAGCAGTTCTTC.

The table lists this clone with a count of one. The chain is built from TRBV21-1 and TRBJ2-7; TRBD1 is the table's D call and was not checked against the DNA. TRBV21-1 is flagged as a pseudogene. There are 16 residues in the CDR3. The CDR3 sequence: CASSKEGWALSYEQYF. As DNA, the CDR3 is TGTGCCAGCAGCAAAGAGGGGTGGGCGCTATCCTACGAGCAGTACTTC.

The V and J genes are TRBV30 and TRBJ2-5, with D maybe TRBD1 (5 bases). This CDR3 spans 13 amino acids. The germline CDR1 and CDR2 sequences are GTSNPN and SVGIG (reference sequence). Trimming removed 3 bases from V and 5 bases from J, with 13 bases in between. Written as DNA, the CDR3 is TGTGCCTGGAGGAAGGGGCGTGCGGAGACCCAGTACTTC. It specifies CAWRKGRAETQYF.

The CDR3 sequence: CAWRLSGTGNGAGYTF. The DNA for the CDR3 is TGTGCCTGGAGACTATCCGGGACAGGGAATGGGGCTGGCTACACCTTC. The chain joins TRBV30 to TRBJ1-2; 9 bases line up with TRBD1. V shed 3 bases and J 7 bases; nucleotides not matched to a gene: 15. The CDR3 covers 16 residues. CDR1 GTSNPN and CDR2 SVGIG come from the germline V gene (reference sequence).

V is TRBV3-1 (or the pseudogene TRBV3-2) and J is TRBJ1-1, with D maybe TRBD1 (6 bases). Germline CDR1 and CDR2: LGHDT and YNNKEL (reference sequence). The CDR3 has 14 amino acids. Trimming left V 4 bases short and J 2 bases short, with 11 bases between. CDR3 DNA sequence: TGTGCCAGCAGCCCCCAACAGGGTAACACTGAAGCTTTCTTT. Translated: CASSPQQGNTEAFF.

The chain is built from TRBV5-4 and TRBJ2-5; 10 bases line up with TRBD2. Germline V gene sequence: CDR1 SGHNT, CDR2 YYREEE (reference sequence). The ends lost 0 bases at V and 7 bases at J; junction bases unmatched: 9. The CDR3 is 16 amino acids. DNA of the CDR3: TGTGCCAGCAGCTTGGCCGTCAGCGGGAGGGTGTTGACCCAGTACTTC. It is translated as CASSLAVSGRVLTQYF.

The CDR3 DNA reads TGTGCCAGTAGTTCCGGGACAGGGGGACATAGCAATCAGCCCCAGCATTTT. It encodes CASSSGTGGHSNQPQHF. This chain joins TRBV19 and TRBJ1-5; 11 bases line up with TRBD1. The CDR3 contains 17 residues. Trimming took 5 bases from V and 0 from J; bases not matched to a gene: 6. CDR1 and CDR2 (germline): LNHDA, SQIVND (reference sequence).

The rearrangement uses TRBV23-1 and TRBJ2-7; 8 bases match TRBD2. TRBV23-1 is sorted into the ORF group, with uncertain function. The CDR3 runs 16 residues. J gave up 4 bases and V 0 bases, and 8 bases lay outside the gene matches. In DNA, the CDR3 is TGCGCCAGCAGTCAATCGGGGAAGCGGGAGAGGTACGAGCAGTACTTC. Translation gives CASSQSGKRERYEQYF.